Shown below are 26 T cell receptor beta chains from a single sample sequenced in a study of T cells of healthy individuals. TCRdb used MiXCR to reprocess the 5' RACE reads, holding one entry per CDR3 protein. This sample carries about 96,000 distinct CDR3 sequences, 17% of them seen once, and the ten largest clones take 6.2%. The receptors here all came from a human donor in good health.

The rearrangement joins TRBV12-3 or TRBV12-4 to TRBJ1-1; D is ambiguous. CDR3 length: 11 residues. V was pared by 6 bases and J by 4 bases, with 6 bases between. The CDR3 DNA is TGTGCCAGCAGCCCCAGCACTGAAGCTTTCTTT. It codes for CASSPSTEAFF.

This clonotype was seen at least ten times. The rearrangement uses TRBV28 and TRBJ2-3; D is undetermined. The germline V gene encodes CDR1 MDHEN and CDR2 SYDVKM. V gave up 2 bases and J gave up 9 bases, with 18 bases separating them. CDR3 length: 15 residues. The CDR3 loop is CASSLEVAISPTQYF. As DNA, the CDR3 is TGTGCCAGCAGTTTAGAGGTAGCCATCAGCCCGACGCAGTATTTT.

This CDR3 is CASSVSGTGRVPNNIQYF. CDR3 DNA sequence: TGTGCCAGCAGCGTATCCGGGACAGGACGCGTTCCAAACAACATTCAGTACTTC. V and J are TRBV9 and TRBJ2-4; 8 nucleotides match TRBD1. Per germline, CDR1 SGDLS and CDR2 YYNGEE. The CDR3 contains 18 residues. The trim removed 1 base at V and 7 bases at J, leaving 16 bases unmatched.

The chain employs TRBV7-3 and TRBJ2-1, with 8 bases aligning to TRBD2. The germline CDR1 and CDR2 sequences are SGHTA and FQGTGA. Losses at the gene ends were 4 bases for V and 7 bases for J; bases not matched to a gene: 12. The CDR3 has 16 amino acids. The CDR3 DNA reads as TGTGCCAGCAGCTCCCCGGGGCGGGGGGCTGGGAATGAGCAGTTCTTC. Translating it yields CASSSPGRGAGNEQFF.

Notes on this clonotype: It may be a read error: a sequence one base away is much more abundant. The chain has TRBV7-9 and TRBJ2-3; D perhaps matches TRBD1 (6 bases). V gave up 4 bases and J gave up 1 base, with 12 bases separating them. The CDR3 runs 15 residues. Germline V lookup: CDR1 SEHNR, CDR2 FQNEAQ (reference sequence). CDR3 protein: CASSSRDTCTDTQYF. The CDR3 region has the DNA TGTGCCAGCAGCTCCCGGGACACCTGCACAGATACGCAGTATTTT.

The V call is TRBV19, the J call TRBJ1-2; D may be TRBD1 (6 bases). The germline V gene has CDR1 LNHDA and CDR2 SQIVND (reference sequence). This CDR3 is built from 13 residues. V was pared by 10 bases and J by 2 bases, with 14 bases between. The CDR3 DNA reads as TGTGCCACTGAAGGGGACACCAACTATGGCTACACCTTC. Residues: CATEGDTNYGYTF.

This clonotype was seen ten or more times. The chain employs TRBV20-1 and TRBJ1-4; tentatively, D is TRBD1 (5 bases). CDR3 length: 14 amino acids. CDR1 is DFQATT and CDR2 is SNEGSKA in the germline V gene (reference sequence). V was shortened by 2 bases and J by 0 bases, with 7 bases between the two germline ends. CDR3 in amino acids: CSARWGATNEKLFF. The CDR3 DNA is TGCAGTGCTAGATGGGGCGCAACTAATGAAAAACTGTTTTTT.

At least ten counts were recorded for this clonotype. The rearrangement uses TRBV4-2 and TRBJ1-3; D is undetermined. The CDR3 loop spans 13 amino acids. Per germline, CDR1 LGHNA and CDR2 YNFKEQ. V lost 1 base to trimming and J lost 7 bases, with 8 bases between them. This CDR3 reads CASSQGAENTIYF. CDR3 DNA: TGTGCCAGCAGCCAAGGGGCCGAGAACACCATATATTTT.

This chain connects TRBV14 to TRBJ1-2; D ambiguous. The germline V gene has CDR1 SGHDN and CDR2 FVKESK. The V end lost 3 bases, the J end lost 0 bases, and 5 bases lay between the germline ends. The CDR3 sequence is 13 residues long. The CDR3 DNA reads TGTGCCAGCAGCCAGGGAACTAACTATGGCTACACCTTC. Its translation: CASSQGTNYGYTF. Together with reference TRBV14 and TRBJ1-2, the CDR3 gives the full variable domain: EAGVTQFPSHSVIEKGQTVTLRCDPISGHDNLYWYRRVMGKEIKFLLHFVKESKQDESGMPNNRFLAERTGGTYSTLKVQPAELEDSGVYFCASSQGTNYGYTFGSGTRLTVV.

In this sample, this clonotype turned up once. The CDR3 region has the DNA TGTGCCTCTCTAGCGGGGGTGAGAAATGAGCAGTTCTTC. This encodes CASLAGVRNEQFF. The V gene is TRBV10-3, the J gene TRBJ2-1, with TRBD2 matching 10 bases. CDR1 ENHRY and CDR2 SYGVKD come from the germline V gene. There are 13 residues in the CDR3. V was clipped by 11 bases and J by 7 bases; unmatched bases: 8.

The sample holds a few counts of this clonotype. The rearrangement joins TRBV28 to TRBJ2-1, with D unresolved. Deletions cut 5 bases from V and 8 bases from J, with 10 bases between. Germline CDR1 MDHEN, CDR2 SYDVKM. This CDR3 region has 12 residues. CDR3 sequence (DNA): TGTGCCAGCAGTCTCAGGTCCGATGAGCAGTTCTTC. Translated: CASSLRSDEQFF.

The table lists this clonotype with many counts. The V and J genes are TRBV6-5 and TRBJ2-2, with D perhaps TRBD1 (6 bases). CDR3 length: 14 amino acids. Germline V gives CDR1 MNHEY, CDR2 SVGAGI. Trimming left V 10 bases short and J 2 bases short, with 14 bases between. The CDR3 nucleotides read TGTGCCACCCGTCAACAGGGAAACACCGGGGAGCTGTTTTTT. This codes for CATRQQGNTGELFF.

This clonotype came up many times. V is TRBV7-9 and J is TRBJ1-5, with D perhaps TRBD1 (5 bases). The CDR3 consists of 14 residues. Trimming removed 5 bases from V and 4 bases from J, with 12 bases in between. Germline-derived CDR1 and CDR2 are SEHNR and FQNEAQ (reference sequence). Written as DNA, the CDR3 is TGTGCCAGCAGCCCCATCGGGACGAATCAGCCCCAGCATTTT. It encodes CASSPIGTNQPQHF.

There are a few counts of this clonotype. J is TRBJ1-1 and V is TRBV28, with a tentative D call TRBD1 (5 bases). Germline values: CDR1 MDHEN, CDR2 SYDVKM. V was trimmed by 6 bases and J by 0 bases, leaving 17 bases between them. The CDR3 has 16 residues. The CDR3 loop is CASRAMVGVMNTEAFF. CDR3 sequence (DNA): TGTGCCAGCAGGGCCATGGTAGGGGTCATGAACACTGAAGCTTTCTTT.

V gene TRBV6-1 combines with J gene TRBJ1-5; 9 bases fit TRBD1. Germline trimming cut 6 bases from V and 5 bases from J; bases unmatched to any gene: 14. The CDR3 runs 17 residues. The germline CDR1 and CDR2 sequences are MNHNS and SASEGT. This chain's CDR3 is CASSPIVGQGRDQPQHF. The DNA for the CDR3 is TGTGCCAGCAGCCCCATCGTCGGACAGGGGCGAGATCAGCCCCAGCATTTT.

The rearrangement links TRBV29-1 to TRBJ2-5; 7 nucleotides line up with TRBD2. V was clipped by 6 bases and J by 5 bases; unmatched bases: 9. The CDR3 runs 13 residues. The germline V gene encodes CDR1 SQVTM and CDR2 ANQGSEA. The CDR3 reads CSVSGGLGETQYF. The CDR3 bases are TGCAGCGTGTCCGGGGGGTTGGGGGAGACCCAGTACTTC.

This clonotype was observed a handful of times. The chain has TRBV19 and TRBJ2-7; a weak D match, TRBD1 (6 bases). The CDR3 is made up of 13 amino acids. The V end was cut by 4 bases, the J end by 5 bases, with 12 bases between. Looked up from germline, CDR1 is LNHDA and CDR2 is SQIVND (reference sequence). CDR3 amino acids: CASSSFQGNEQYF. The CDR3 bases are TGTGCCAGTAGTAGCTTCCAGGGGAACGAGCAGTACTTC.

This clonotype was detected many times. The DNA of the CDR3 is TGTGCCAGCAGCTTCCGGGCCCAGTACTCCTACAATGAGCAGTTCTTC. This codes for CASSFRAQYSYNEQFF. The chain recombines TRBV7-6 with TRBJ2-1; D is unresolved. The CDR3 contains 16 residues. Trimming took 3 bases from V and 0 from J, leaving 12 bases between them. Germline lookup yields CDR1 SGHVS and CDR2 FNYEAQ.

The chain uses TRBV11-2 and TRBJ1-2, with D maybe TRBD1 (6 bases). The CDR3 is 13 residues long. The V end lost 5 bases, the J end lost 4 bases, and 11 bases lay between the germline ends. Looked up from germline, CDR1 is SGHAT and CDR2 is FQNNGV. The CDR3 region is CASSPSDSYGYTF. The CDR3 region has the DNA TGTGCCAGCAGCCCTTCGGACAGCTATGGCTACACCTTC.

This clonotype was seen more than once but under ten times. In DNA form, the CDR3 reads TGCAGTGCTAGGGAGAATAGGGTCCTTGACAAAAACATTCAGTACTTC. Encoded protein: CSARENRVLDKNIQYF. J is TRBJ2-4 and V is TRBV20-1; D gene ambiguous. The CDR3 covers 16 residues. With 3 bases removed from V and 3 bases from J, the gap between germline ends came to 18 bases. The germline V gene has CDR1 DFQATT and CDR2 SNEGSKA (reference sequence).

This clonotype showed up many times. The chain uses TRBV27 and TRBJ1-1; D is uncertain. This CDR3 spans 13 amino acids. Germline CDR1 is MNHEY and CDR2 is SMNVEV (reference sequence). V was cut by 4 bases and J by 1 base, with 7 bases left in between. The CDR3 bases are TGTGCCAGCAGTTCGACTAGGAACACTGAAGCTTTCTTT. Amino acid sequence: CASSSTRNTEAFF.

The sample holds a few counts of this clonotype. The V and J genes are TRBV29-1 and TRBJ2-1; D ambiguous. Per germline, CDR1 SQVTM and CDR2 ANQGSEA. This CDR3 comprises 8 residues. DNA for the CDR3: TGCACCAGGCCTTCGGGGTTCTTC. This gives the protein CTRPSGFF.

The rearrangement joins TRBV29-1 to TRBJ2-2, with D perhaps assigned TRBD1 or TRBD2 (5 bases each). The CDR3 has 12 residues. The V gene lost 7 bases and the J gene lost 6 bases, with 12 bases spanning the gap. Looked up from germline, CDR1 is SQVTM and CDR2 is ANQGSEA. The CDR3, as DNA: TGCAGCGCCGGGGCCCTCCCCGGGGAGCTGTTTTTT. Amino acids: CSAGALPGELFF.

The chain is built from TRBV10-2 and TRBJ2-3, with D uncertain. Germline loops: CDR1 WSHSY, CDR2 SAAADI. Trimming stripped 4 bases from V and 0 bases from J, with 11 bases between. CDR3 size: 15 residues. The CDR3 sequence: CASSGYSRSTDTQYF. The CDR3 region has the DNA TGCGCCAGCAGTGGATACTCGAGAAGCACAGATACGCAGTATTTT.

The chain couples TRBV28 to TRBJ2-7; D gene ambiguous. The ends were cut back, 4 bases at V and 6 bases at J, with 10 bases in the middle. CDR1 is MDHEN and CDR2 is SYDVKM in the germline V gene. The CDR3 is made up of 12 amino acids. The CDR3 DNA follows: TGTGCCAGCAGTTACGACTTGGCCGAGCAGTACTTC. This sequence encodes CASSYDLAEQYF.

This clonotype appeared a few times. V and J are TRBV29-1 and TRBJ2-2; maybe TRBD2 (6 bases). The CDR3 is 15 amino acids. CDR1 and CDR2 (germline): SQVTM, ANQGSEA. V shed 4 bases and J shed 5 bases, with 17 bases lying between them. Here the CDR3 DNA reads TGCAGCGTTGGGCGGGGTTGGGGTATGACCGGGGAGCTGTTTTTT. Its protein is CSVGRGWGMTGELFF.